The sequence of this T cell receptor (beta chain) was determined in a study of T cell changes during pregnancy in multiple sclerosis (dated by TCRdb to the late 2010s). At the level of the whole study: The study examined how the T cell repertoire changed over the course of pregnancy in women with multiple sclerosis.

This clone was found once. Its recognized antigen is unknown. The input lacks base qualities; no much larger clone sits a single base away. Library preparation employed the immunoSEQ multiplex PCR assay. TCRdb carries this immuneACCESS record with in-frame sequences only. Its versions omit some clonotypes, under half of them owing to an unresolved V gene in the studies checked, with the rest unexplained. For this sample there are some 39,000 clones; roughly 92% appear just once. The ten largest make up 1.2% of the sample. The junction shows trimming of 0 bases on V and 4 bases on J, plus 8 bases between the germline ends. From a lookup of the germline V gene, CDR1 and CDR2 are SGDLS and YYNGEE. The CDR3 has 15 amino acids, counting the end cysteine and phenylalanine. Here the CDR3 DNA is all that survives: 45 bases in frame from base 1.

Sample: PBMCs (not recorded whether the cells were cultured). Here the chain combines TRBV9 and TRBJ2-6; the D element might be TRBD1 or TRBD2, as each aligns at 5 bases. The sequence was collected from a female donor with multiple sclerosis, enrolled in a pregnancy study. The nucleotide sequence is given as TGTGCCAGCAGCGTAGCAGGGACCGGGGCCAACGTCCTGACTTTC. Translated, this gives CASSVAGTGANVLTF.